Following are 23 T cell receptor beta chains from one sample sequenced in a study of cytomegalovirus exposure and HLA in healthy donors. Use of 60 Vbeta and 13 Jbeta primers characterized the PCR. Assay: immunoSEQ multiplex PCR; the TCRdb copy retains only in-frame clones and omits some. This table holds roughly 100,000 clones, 60% to 85% found once. The sequenced material came from PBMCs. The receptors here all came from a male donor in good health and CMV-seronegative.

J is TRBJ2-3 and V is TRBV7-8, with D possibly TRBD1 on 5 matching bases. V was shortened by 5 bases and J by 0 bases, with 18 bases between the two germline ends. CDR3 length: 17 amino acids. The germline V gene has CDR1 SGHVS and CDR2 FQNEAQ. CDR3 coding DNA: TGTGCCAGCAGCCCCCGGACACGGTGGATTAGCACAGATACGCAGTATTTT. This codes for CASSPRTRWISTDTQYF.

This rearrangement joins TRBV28 to TRBJ1-4, with D possibly TRBD1 on 6 matching bases. Trimming left V 7 bases short and J 7 bases short, with 19 bases between. CDR1 and CDR2 from the germline V gene are MDHEN and SYDVKM. This CDR3 has 15 amino acids. The DNA of the CDR3 is TGTGCCAGCATCCCTGGGTTGGGGGCGGGTGAAAAACTGTTTTTT. It codes for CASIPGLGAGEKLFF.

This sequence joins TRBV7-9 and TRBJ1-2; 7 bases are shared with TRBD1. With 2 bases clipped from V and 4 bases from J, the junction kept 13 bases outside the gene matches. From germline, CDR1 is SEHNR and CDR2 FQNEAQ (reference sequence). The CDR3 consists of 17 residues. As DNA, the CDR3 is TGTGCCAGCAGCTTACAGAGGGACAGCTCCCCCTTCTATGGCTACACCTTC. Its protein product is CASSLQRDSSPFYGYTF.

The CDR3 nucleotides read TGTGCCAGCAGCCCACGATCTCCGGGACAGATGATCACCGGGGAGCTGTTTTTT. It translates to CASSPRSPGQMITGELFF. V gene TRBV21-1 combines with J gene TRBJ2-2; the table's D call of TRBD1 was not tested on the DNA. TRBV21-1 is shown as a pseudogene. There are 18 residues in the CDR3.

The rearrangement links TRBV27 to TRBJ2-7; no definite D call. V was pared by 2 bases and J by 3 bases, with 8 bases between. Germline CDR1 and CDR2: MNHEY and SMNVEV (reference sequence). The CDR3 spans 13 residues. As DNA, the CDR3 is TGTGCCAGCAGTTTAACGCCCAGCTACGAGCAGTACTTC. Residues: CASSLTPSYEQYF.

This clone was seen just once. This CDR3 is CASSLRDSHSVPQHF. The CDR3 DNA reads as TGTGCCAGTAGCCTCCGGGACAGCCACTCGGTGCCCCAGCATTTT. This chain connects TRBV19 to TRBJ1-5; 7 nucleotides line up with TRBD1. Germline V lookup: CDR1 LNHDA, CDR2 SQIVND (reference sequence). V lost 6 bases to trimming and J lost 9 bases; unmatched junction nucleotides: 14. This CDR3 contains 15 residues.

The chain has TRBV5-6 and TRBJ2-3; weak D call: TRBD2 (5 bases). This CDR3 contains 14 residues. The germline V and J ends were trimmed by 4 bases and 6 bases, with 15 bases remaining between them. The germline V gene encodes CDR1 SGHDT and CDR2 YYEEEE. CDR3 region: CASSPGLPADTQYF. CDR3 nucleotides: TGTGCCAGCAGCCCCGGACTGCCCGCGGATACGCAGTATTTT.

In its sample, this clone was seen a few times. V is TRBV27 and J is TRBJ2-5; TRBD2 agrees at 11 bases. V was pared by 6 bases and J by 3 bases, with 6 bases of the junction left unmatched. CDR1 is MNHEY, CDR2 SMNVEV, per germline (reference sequence). CDR3 size: 15 residues. The CDR3 DNA is TGTGCCAGCAGACCGGGGACTAGCGGCGAAGAGACCCAGTACTTC. It yields the protein CASRPGTSGEETQYF.

The chain recombines TRBV11-2 with TRBJ1-4; the match to TRBD1 covers 7 bases. The germline gives CDR1 SGHAT, CDR2 FQNNGV. The CDR3 is 15 amino acids. Germline trimming cut 1 base from V and 8 bases from J; bases unmatched to any gene: 7. The CDR3 region has the DNA TGTGCCAGCAGCTTAGGCACAGGGGTAGGAGAAAAACTGTTTTTT. It specifies CASSLGTGVGEKLFF.

The rearrangement links TRBV6-5 to TRBJ1-3; D possibly corresponds to TRBD1 (6 bases). Germline-derived CDR1 and CDR2 are MNHEY and SVGAGI. This CDR3 comprises 16 residues. With 2 bases removed from V and 2 bases from J, the gap between germline ends came to 13 bases. CDR3 nucleotides: TGTGCCAGCAGTTACAACAGGGAAAGGCCTGGAAACACCATATATTTT. Amino acid sequence: CASSYNRERPGNTIYF.

This clone has a handful of counts. The chain couples TRBV4-1 to TRBJ1-5, with a tentative D call TRBD1 (5 bases). Trimming left V 0 bases short and J 3 bases short, with 15 bases between. The length of the CDR3 is 17 residues. CDR1 is MGHRA and CDR2 is YSYEKL in the germline V gene. CDR3 bases: TGCGCCAGCAGCCAAGAGGGGGACTGGGGCACCAATCAGCCCCAGCATTTT. This gives the protein CASSQEGDWGTNQPQHF.

The DNA of the CDR3 is TGTGCAAGTCGCTTAGAGGGGGCAGAATCTGGAAACACCATATATTTT. It yields the protein CASRLEGAESGNTIYF. The chain combines TRBV12-2 with TRBJ1-3; the DNA was not compared with TRBD1, the D call given in the table. TRBV12-2 is classified as a pseudogene. The CDR3 has 16 amino acids.

A single count supports this clone. The chain employs TRBV5-4 and TRBJ2-3; 8 positions match TRBD2. J gave up 2 bases and V 4 bases, and 12 bases lay outside the gene matches. This CDR3 contains 17 residues. CDR1 is SGHNT and CDR2 is YYREEE in the germline V gene (reference sequence). This CDR3 is CASSPSFGRAITDTQYF. The DNA for the CDR3 is TGTGCCAGCAGCCCCTCATTCGGGAGGGCCATCACAGATACGCAGTATTTT.

This chain uses TRBV15 with TRBJ2-7; D not certain. Germline-derived CDR1 and CDR2 are LNHNV and YYDKDF (reference sequence). The length of the CDR3 is 16 residues. With 0 bases removed from V and 6 bases from J, the gap between germline ends came to 18 bases. DNA of the CDR3: TGTGCCACCAGCAGAGATCTCACGATCCCAGTGGCCGAGCAGTACTTC. Translating it yields CATSRDLTIPVAEQYF.

This chain links TRBV11-3 with TRBJ2-3, with D perhaps matching TRBD2 (9 bases). CDR1 and CDR2 from the germline V gene are SGHNT and YENEEA. Trimming removed 5 bases at V and 1 base at J, with 16 bases between. The CDR3 covers 16 residues. As DNA, the CDR3 is TGTGCCAGCAGCCAGGGGGCTAGCGGGGGCACAGATACGCAGTATTTT. Protein product: CASSQGASGGTDTQYF.

The sample holds a few counts of this clone. The CDR3 DNA reads as TGTGCCAGCAGCAAAGGAGGATTAAATTCACCCCTCCACTTT. This codes for CASSKGGLNSPLHF. This sequence joins TRBV11-3 and TRBJ1-6; D gene ambiguous. Trimming took off 5 bases at V and 7 bases at J, with 12 bases between the two ends. This CDR3 spans 14 amino acids. In germline, CDR1 is SGHNT, CDR2 YENEEA.

V is TRBV5-1 and J is TRBJ1-3; 10 positions agree with TRBD1. CDR1 SGHRS and CDR2 YFSETQ come from the germline V gene. This CDR3 contains 14 residues. The trim removed 4 bases at V and 8 bases at J, leaving 6 bases unmatched. The CDR3 sequence: CASSDRGLEDTIYF. CDR3 sequence (DNA): TGCGCCAGCAGCGACAGGGGGCTTGAGGACACCATATATTTT.

The rearrangement links TRBV9 to TRBJ2-5, with D possibly matching TRBD1 (6 bases). This CDR3 has 14 residues. V was cut by 1 base and J by 2 bases, with 9 bases left in between. Germline V gene sequence: CDR1 SGDLS, CDR2 YYNGEE. The CDR3 coding sequence is TGTGCCAGCAGCGTATCAGGGGATCAAGAGACCCAGTACTTC. Encoded protein: CASSVSGDQETQYF.

The CDR3 region is CASSPLSGSSYNEQFF. CDR3 in DNA: TGTGCCAGCTCACCGCTCAGCGGGAGTTCCTACAATGAGCAGTTCTTC. The chain recombines TRBV18 with TRBJ2-1, with TRBD2 identical over 8 bases. The germline V gene has CDR1 KGHSH and CDR2 LQKENI. The CDR3 consists of 16 residues. V lost 3 bases to trimming and J lost 1 base; unmatched junction nucleotides: 5.

J is TRBJ2-1 and V is TRBV7-2; perhaps TRBD1 as D (6 bases). V was pared by 2 bases and J by 9 bases, with 14 bases between. Germline lookup yields CDR1 SGHTA and CDR2 FQGNSA. CDR3 size: 14 residues. The CDR3: CASSLKAGEPEQFF. The CDR3 nucleotides read TGTGCCAGCAGCTTAAAGGCAGGGGAACCTGAGCAGTTCTTC.

CDR3 residues: CASSQSRGGYTF. DNA of the CDR3: TGTGCCAGCAGCCAATCCCGGGGTGGCTACACCTTC. V is TRBV14 and J is TRBJ1-2, with unresolved D. The CDR3 sequence is 12 residues long. Trimming cost V 2 bases and J 7 bases, with 8 bases left between them. Germline values: CDR1 SGHDN, CDR2 FVKESK.

The chain links TRBV7-9 to TRBJ2-7, with 8 bases aligning to TRBD1. In germline, CDR1 is SEHNR, CDR2 FQNEAQ (reference sequence). The junction had 8 bases not matched to a gene; V was cut back by 3 bases and J by 4 bases. The CDR3 consists of 15 residues. The CDR3 loop reads CASSFWVTGAYEQYF. The CDR3 DNA reads TGTGCCAGCAGCTTTTGGGTGACAGGGGCGTACGAGCAGTACTTC.

The chain employs TRBV28 and TRBJ2-7; 9 nucleotides agree with TRBD2. V was clipped by 5 bases and J by 5 bases; unmatched bases: 13. The germline V gene has CDR1 MDHEN and CDR2 SYDVKM. This CDR3 has 16 residues. The CDR3 here is CASSEFRGGRVHEQYF. Written as DNA, the CDR3 is TGTGCCAGCAGTGAGTTTAGAGGCGGGAGGGTCCACGAGCAGTACTTC.